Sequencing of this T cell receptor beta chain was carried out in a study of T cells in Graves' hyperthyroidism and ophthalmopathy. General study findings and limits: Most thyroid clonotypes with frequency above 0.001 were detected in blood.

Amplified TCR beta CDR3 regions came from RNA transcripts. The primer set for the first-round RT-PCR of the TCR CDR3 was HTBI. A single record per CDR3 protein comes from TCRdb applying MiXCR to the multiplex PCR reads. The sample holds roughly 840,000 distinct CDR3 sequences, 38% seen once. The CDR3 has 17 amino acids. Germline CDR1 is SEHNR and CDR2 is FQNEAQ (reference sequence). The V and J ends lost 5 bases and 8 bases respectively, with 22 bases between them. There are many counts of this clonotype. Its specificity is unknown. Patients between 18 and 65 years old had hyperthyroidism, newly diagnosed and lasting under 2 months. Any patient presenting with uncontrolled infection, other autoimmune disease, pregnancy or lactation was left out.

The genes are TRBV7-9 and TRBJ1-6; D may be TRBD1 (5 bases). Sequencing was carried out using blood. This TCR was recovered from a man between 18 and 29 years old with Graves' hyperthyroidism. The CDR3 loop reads CASSPAPGPAGDSPLHF. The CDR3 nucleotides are TGTGCCAGCAGCCCAGCACCGGGGCCCGCGGGCGATTCACCCCTCCACTTT.